Listed here are 27 T cell receptor beta chains from one sample, sequenced in a study of T cells in narcolepsy (dated by TCRdb to the late 2010s). Library preparation employed the immunoSEQ multiplex PCR assay. TCRdb limited this immuneACCESS table to in-frame rearrangements with V and J called. A share of clones is missing; checked studies link under half to unresolved V genes, and the rest is unexplained. This sample lists 25,000 to 35,000 clones; 75% to 90% were detected once. About 0.66% of the sample lies in the top ten. Sequenced: memory (CD45RA-) CD4+ T cells from blood. The intended sense of this specimen's cell subset or site label: memory T cells sorted ex vivo from peripheral blood. Receptor source: a human donor in good health.

This chain connects TRBV7-9 to TRBJ2-7; TRBD2 might be the D (5 bases). V was cut by 2 bases and J by 0 bases, with 8 bases left in between. The CDR3 spans 14 residues. Germline assignment: CDR1 SEHNR and CDR2 FQNEAQ (reference sequence). CDR3 loop: CASSLRESSYEQYF. In DNA, the CDR3 is TGTGCCAGCAGCTTACGGGAAAGCTCCTACGAGCAGTACTTC. Combining the CDR3 with reference TRBV7-9 and TRBJ2-7 gives the whole variable domain DTGVSQNPRHKITKRGQNVTFRCDPISEHNRLYWYRQTLGQGPEFLTYFQNEAQLEKSRLLSDRFSAERPKGSFSTLEIQRTEQGDSAMYLCASSLRESSYEQYFGPGTRLTVT.

This rearrangement joins TRBV10-1 to TRBJ1-6; D is unresolved. This CDR3 spans 15 amino acids. Trimming removed 4 bases at V and 5 bases at J, with 12 bases between. CDR1 WNHNN and CDR2 SYGVQD come from the germline V gene (reference sequence). Here the CDR3 DNA reads TGCGCCAGCAGTGGATCCCCAGAGAATAATTCACCCCTCCACTTT. Translation gives CASSGSPENNSPLHF.

This chain joins TRBV19 and TRBJ1-4; D may be TRBD1 (6 bases). The V and J ends lost 0 bases and 3 bases respectively, with 11 bases between them. CDR1 and CDR2 from the germline V gene are LNHDA and SQIVND (reference sequence). The CDR3 covers 16 residues. CDR3 DNA: TGTGCCAGTAGTATAGAAGGGACAACCCCTAATGAAAAACTGTTTTTT. Protein sequence: CASSIEGTTPNEKLFF.

The chain joins TRBV19 to TRBJ2-1, with a weak D call TRBD1 (6 bases). V lost 8 bases to trimming and J lost 2 bases, with 10 bases between them. CDR3 length: 13 residues. In germline, CDR1 is LNHDA, CDR2 SQIVND (reference sequence). The CDR3 sequence: CASGEGAYNEQFF. The CDR3 nucleotides are TGTGCCAGTGGAGAGGGGGCCTACAATGAGCAGTTCTTC.

The chain links TRBV5-1 to TRBJ2-2; TRBD1 agrees at 8 bases. V lost 0 bases to trimming and J lost 5 bases; unmatched junction nucleotides: 3. Germline loops: CDR1 SGHRS, CDR2 YFSETQ. This CDR3 has 15 residues. The CDR3 DNA sequence: TGCGCCAGCAGCTTGGAGAGACAGGGGACCGGGGAGCTGTTTTTT. It encodes CASSLERQGTGELFF.

The CDR3 sequence: CASSPEGTDTQYF. The DNA for the CDR3 is TGCGCCAGCAGCCCGGAAGGCACAGATACGCAGTATTTT. The chain joins TRBV5-1 to TRBJ2-3; unclear D gene. The CDR3 is made up of 13 amino acids. V lost 4 bases and J 1 base, leaving 7 bases between the germline ends. The germline V gene has CDR1 SGHRS and CDR2 YFSETQ.

This chain connects TRBV6-6 to TRBJ1-2; 8 bases map to TRBD1. The CDR3 consists of 13 residues. V lost 7 bases and J lost 4; bases outside the gene matches: 5. Germline assignment: CDR1 MNHNY and CDR2 SVGAGI (reference sequence). The DNA for the CDR3 is TGTGCCAGCACTATGGGACAGGTCTATGGCTACACCTTC. Its translation: CASTMGQVYGYTF.

This rearrangement joins TRBV19 to TRBJ2-6; a weak D match, TRBD1 (5 bases). The CDR3 spans 13 residues. V dropped 7 bases and J dropped 4 bases, with 8 bases sitting between them. The V gene's germline CDR1 is LNHDA and CDR2 SQIVND (reference sequence). In DNA, the CDR3 is TGTGCCAGTAAGGGGCTCGGGGCCAACGTCCTGACTTTC. Translated, it gives CASKGLGANVLTF.

The CDR3, as DNA: TGTGCCAGCAGTTTAGGGGGCGCATCTATATTCACAGATACGCAGTATTTT. Translation: CASSLGGASIFTDTQYF. V and J are TRBV27 and TRBJ2-3, with D tentatively TRBD1 (6 bases). Trimming removed 2 bases at V and 2 bases at J, with 17 bases between. The CDR3 runs to 17 residues. Germline loops: CDR1 MNHEY, CDR2 SMNVEV (reference sequence).

The genes are TRBV11-2 and TRBJ2-2; possibly TRBD2 for D (5 bases). V was pared by 3 bases and J by 0 bases, with 8 bases between. CDR3 length: 15 amino acids. Per germline, CDR1 SGHAT and CDR2 FQNNGV. The CDR3 reads CASSFEGTNTGELFF. The CDR3 coding sequence is TGTGCCAGCAGCTTCGAGGGAACGAACACCGGGGAGCTGTTTTTT.

This clone was seen just once. This chain links TRBV28 with TRBJ2-5; D call uncertain. The CDR3 is 15 residues long. Germline CDR1 MDHEN, CDR2 SYDVKM. Between the trimmed V and J ends, which lost 3 bases and 3 bases, there was a span of 14 bases. This chain's CDR3 is CASSFFGIGKETQYF. In DNA form, the CDR3 reads TGTGCCAGCAGTTTTTTTGGGATTGGGAAAGAGACCCAGTACTTC.

V is TRBV6-6 and J is TRBJ2-3, with a weak D call TRBD1 (5 bases). CDR3 length: 14 residues. V was clipped by 0 bases and J by 1 base, with 5 bases between them. Looked up from germline, CDR1 is MNHNY and CDR2 is SVGAGI (reference sequence). CDR3 nucleotides: TGTGCCAGCAGTTACTCCAGGGGCACAGATACGCAGTATTTT. It is translated as CASSYSRGTDTQYF.

The rearrangement joins TRBV11-2 to TRBJ2-1, with D perhaps TRBD1 or TRBD2 (5 bases each). With 8 bases removed from V and 0 bases from J, the gap between germline ends came to 17 bases. The CDR3 consists of 16 residues. The V gene's germline CDR1 is SGHAT and CDR2 FQNNGV. CDR3 loop: CASASWGRGSYNEQFF. CDR3 DNA: TGTGCCAGCGCTTCATGGGGACGGGGCTCCTACAATGAGCAGTTCTTC. Full variable domain (missing parts from reference TRBV11-2 and TRBJ2-1): EAGVAQSPRYKIIEKRQSVAFWCNPISGHATLYWYQQILGQGPKLLIQFQNNGVVDDSQLPKDRFSAERLKGVDSTLKIQPAKLEDSAVYLCASASWGRGSYNEQFFGPGTRLTVL.

This sequence joins TRBV5-4 and TRBJ2-2; tentative D call: TRBD1 (6 bases). The CDR3 length is 15 residues. From germline, CDR1 is SGHNT and CDR2 YYREEE (reference sequence). Trimming cost V 4 bases and J 4 bases, with 14 bases left between them. CDR3 coding DNA: TGTGCCAGCAGCCCCCGGGACAAACTCACCGGGGAGCTGTTTTTT. Translated: CASSPRDKLTGELFF.

The gene calls are TRBV28 and TRBJ1-1, with 11 bases lining up with TRBD1. V gave up 4 bases and J gave up 1 base; unmatched junction bases: 8. Per germline, CDR1 MDHEN and CDR2 SYDVKM. This CDR3 has 17 residues. The CDR3 reads CASSSRTGGFRNTEAFF. As DNA, the CDR3 is TGTGCCAGCAGTTCAAGGACAGGGGGCTTTAGGAACACTGAAGCTTTCTTT.

The chain is built from TRBV2 and TRBJ1-1; D is uncertain. V was shortened by 7 bases and J by 1 base, with 25 bases between the two germline ends. Germline CDR1 and CDR2: SNHLY and FYNNEI. The CDR3 spans 18 residues. CDR3 sequence (DNA): TGTGCCAGCAAGAGAGGGAGGCAGCCCAGAAACCCGAACACTGAAGCTTTCTTT. Protein sequence: CASKRGRQPRNPNTEAFF. The whole variable domain, filled in from reference TRBV2 and TRBJ1-1, reads EPEVTQTPSHQVTQMGQEVILRCVPISNHLYFYWYRQILGQKVEFLVSFYNNEISEKSEIFDDQFSVERPDGSNFTLKIRSTKLEDSAMYFCASKRGRQPRNPNTEAFFGQGTRLTVV.

The CDR3 sequence is CASSLRTGGGETQYF. CDR3 bases: TGTGCCAGCAGCTTACGAACAGGGGGCGGAGAGACCCAGTACTTC. The V call is TRBV7-2, the J call TRBJ2-5; 9 bases are a match to TRBD1. Trimming removed 2 bases from V and 4 bases from J; junction bases left unmatched: 5. Germline assignment: CDR1 SGHTA and CDR2 FQGNSA. The CDR3 sequence is 15 residues long.

The chain links TRBV28 to TRBJ2-5; D possibly corresponds to TRBD1 (6 bases). The J call may be mistaken, given a closer DNA end match to TRBJ2-7. Germline CDR1 is MDHEN and CDR2 is SYDVKM. The CDR3 has 15 residues. CDR3 amino acids: CASSFPGTYSYEQYF. CDR3 nucleotides: TGTGCCAGCAGTTTCCCCGGGACATACTCCTACGAGCAGTACTTC.

The rearrangement joins TRBV5-1 to TRBJ2-3; 7 bases line up with TRBD1. This CDR3 has 14 residues. Trimming took 4 bases from V and 5 from J; bases not matched to a gene: 7. Germline V gene data show CDR1 as SGHRS and CDR2 as YFSETQ. The CDR3: CASSQGQGVDTQYF. As DNA, the CDR3 is TGCGCCAGCAGCCAGGGCCAGGGGGTAGATACGCAGTATTTT. Full variable domain (rest looked up from reference TRBV5-1 and TRBJ2-3): KAGVTQTPRYLIKTRGQQVTLSCSPISGHRSVSWYQQTPGQGLQFLFEYFSETQRNKGNFPGRFSGRQFSNSRSEMNVSTLELGDSALYLCASSQGQGVDTQYFGPGTRLTVL.

J is TRBJ2-2 and V is TRBV5-1, with D perhaps TRBD2 (7 bases). V lost 7 bases, J lost 0 bases, and 13 bases lay in between. Germline V gene lookup returns CDR1 SGHRS and CDR2 YFSETQ. The CDR3 is 15 amino acids. CDR3 sequence: CASLGGASNTGELFF. The CDR3, as DNA: TGCGCCAGCCTAGGGGGGGCGTCGAACACCGGGGAGCTGTTTTTT.

The chain uses TRBV7-2 and TRBJ1-4, with 7 bases aligning to TRBD1. Germline CDR1 SGHTA, CDR2 FQGNSA. V dropped 3 bases and J dropped 2; count of bases not matched to a gene: 0. The CDR3 has 14 residues. As DNA, the CDR3 is TGTGCCAGCAGCTTCAGGGGGACTAATGAAAAACTGTTTTTT. Translation: CASSFRGTNEKLFF.

The chain joins TRBV5-4 to TRBJ2-2, with TRBD2 as a possible D gene (6 bases). Germline V gene sequence: CDR1 SGHNT, CDR2 YYREEE (reference sequence). V was trimmed by 4 bases and J by 6 bases, leaving 16 bases between them. This CDR3 is 15 amino acids long. DNA of the CDR3: TGTGCCAGCAGCGTCGATAGGTCGGGAGCCGGGGAGCTGTTTTTT. Its protein is CASSVDRSGAGELFF.

The table lists this clone with a few counts. V is TRBV6-5 and J is TRBJ2-3; 7 bases line up with TRBD1. This CDR3 has 16 residues. Germline CDR1 reads MNHEY; CDR2 reads SVGAGI. V dropped 4 bases and J dropped 4; count of bases not matched to a gene: 11. In DNA form, the CDR3 reads TGTGCCAGCAGTTCTCGCACAGGGGAGCTCTCAGATACGCAGTATTTT. Translation: CASSSRTGELSDTQYF.

For the CDR3, the DNA is TGTGCCAGCAGTCGCGACAGGGCCGACGTTGGGCCCCAGCATTTT. Protein sequence: CASSRDRADVGPQHF. This chain connects TRBV6-1 to TRBJ1-5; 7 bases align to TRBD1. Per the germline V gene, CDR1 is MNHNS and CDR2 is SASEGT. This CDR3 comprises 15 residues. The V gene end was trimmed by 5 bases and the J gene end by 9 bases; junction bases not matched to a gene: 13.

This sequence joins TRBV2 and TRBJ2-6, with D tentatively TRBD1 or TRBD2 (5 bases each). CDR3 length: 16 residues. CDR1 and CDR2 from the germline V gene are SNHLY and FYNNEI. V dropped 6 bases and J dropped 2 bases, with 14 bases sitting between them. CDR3 coding DNA: TGTGCCAGCAGCGGATCAGGGAGCACTGGGGCCAACGTCCTGACTTTC. It is translated as CASSGSGSTGANVLTF.

The genes are TRBV5-1 and TRBJ1-1; 8 nucleotides line up with TRBD1. V was clipped by 3 bases and J by 4 bases; unmatched bases: 8. The CDR3 spans 15 residues. Germline V gene sequence: CDR1 SGHRS, CDR2 YFSETQ. CDR3 nucleotide sequence: TGCGCCAGCAGCTCCACCCGGACAGGGAGCACTGAAGCTTTCTTT. This sequence encodes CASSSTRTGSTEAFF.

The rearrangement joins TRBV6-5 to TRBJ1-3; TRBD1 agrees at 8 bases. The germline gives CDR1 MNHEY, CDR2 SVGAGI. The CDR3 extends over 16 amino acids. With V trimmed by 2 bases and J by 0 bases, 3 bases remained unmatched. The CDR3 region is CASSYGTGDSGNTIYF. The CDR3 DNA is TGTGCCAGCAGTTACGGGACAGGAGACTCTGGAAACACCATATATTTT.